This TCR beta chain was profiled in a study of CD8 T cells in ankylosing spondylitis (dated by TCRdb to between 2016 and 2019). Broadly, across the study: The study set out to find disease-linked TCR variants by profiling T cell receptor beta repertoires in ankylosing spondylitis patients and healthy donors. The whole study cohort included some 100 healthy donors and some 27 ankylosing spondylitis patients. Peripheral blood was sampled, and synovial fluid was additionally collected from ankylosing spondylitis patients.

Sequencer: Illumina HiSeq 2500. TCR beta libraries were prepared by quantitative 5'-RACE with molecular barcodes. The authors' pipeline ran thus. A new computational method based on a probabilistic model of VDJ rearrangement was used to identify disease-linked TCR variants. TCRdb reran the public reads through fastp at Q25 and MiXCR, keeping productive beta chains. A single entry per CDR3 protein holds the most common genes and DNA from its merged rows. TCRdb assigned the V and J calls; the authors' analysis was not used. The sample has 350,000 to 450,000 distinct CDR3 sequences on record, roughly 20% of them singletons. Clones ranked in the top ten supply around 12% of the sample. Trimming costs V 10 bases and J 4 bases, and their ends lie 14 bases apart. The cysteine opens and the phenylalanine closes a CDR3 of 13 amino acids. The only DNA kept is the CDR3, 39 bases in frame from the first base. CDR1 is given as WSHSY and CDR2 as SAAADI, both from the germline V gene.

What the work shows at the level of the full study, not this receptor alone: A TCR beta motif of several highly homologous amino acid variants appeared characteristic of blood from ankylosing spondylitis patients. Some motif variants had previously been reported in the synovial fluid and blood of reactive arthritis patients, which suggests shared mechanisms of disease initiation. Significant enrichment of the disease-linked clones was reported in matched synovial fluid samples from ankylosing spondylitis patients. The disease-linked clones had a CD8+ phenotype and were found at relatively low frequencies in peripheral blood.

This clonotype showed up just a few times. Its antigen is not yet known. No clone much larger than this one lies a single base away; base qualities are absent. This receptor chain uses TRBV10-2 and TRBJ2-1; TRBD1 is possibly the D segment (6 matching bases). Sequencing used blood, either unsorted or a sorted T cell fraction (not recorded which). The TCR was taken from a male donor with ankylosing spondylitis or in good health (not recorded which). The CDR3 amino acid sequence is: CAIKDRLYNEQFF. The sequence in DNA is TGCGCCATCAAAGACAGGTTATACAATGAGCAGTTCTTC.